This TCR beta chain was sequenced in a study of T-cell memory formation after mild COVID-19. Across the whole study: Clusters of TCRs were largely donor specific.

5'RACE primed from the constant segment yielded TCR alpha and TCR beta cDNA libraries bearing sample barcodes and UMIs. TCRdb passed the 5' RACE reads through MiXCR, listing each CDR3 protein once. The table shows fewer than 700,000 distinct CDR3 sequences, with over 15% occurring only once. The study's findings and limits: CD8+ contracting clones occupied EMRA, while CD4+ ones occupied mainly CM and EM.

V gave up 3 bases and J gave up 5 bases, with 11 bases separating them. CDR1 and CDR2 (germline): LNHDA, SQIVND (reference sequence). The CDR3 is 14 residues long. As regards this clonotype: Its antigen is not known.

The chain joins TRBV19 to TRBJ2-1; no definite D call. Material: PBMCs or a T cell subset sorted from them (not recorded which). This TCR was sampled from an adult woman who had mild COVID-19 (a few samples of this study predate the infection). Cell type and time point are not known. The CDR3 nucleotides are TGTGCCAGTAGTATCGAACACTCTAACAATGAGCAGTTCTTC. Translation gives CASSIEHSNNEQFF.